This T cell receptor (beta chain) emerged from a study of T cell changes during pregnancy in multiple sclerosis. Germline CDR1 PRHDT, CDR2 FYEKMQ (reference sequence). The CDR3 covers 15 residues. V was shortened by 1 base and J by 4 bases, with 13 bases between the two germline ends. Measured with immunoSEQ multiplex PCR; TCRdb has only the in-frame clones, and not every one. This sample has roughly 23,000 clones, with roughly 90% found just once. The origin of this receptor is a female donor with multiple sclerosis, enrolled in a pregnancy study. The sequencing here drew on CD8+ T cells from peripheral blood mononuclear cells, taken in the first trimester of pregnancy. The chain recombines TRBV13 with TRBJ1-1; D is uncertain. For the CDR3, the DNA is TGTGCCAGCAGCTTAGCGGCCAAAGCGGTCACTGAAGCTTTCTTT. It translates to CASSLAAKAVTEAFF.